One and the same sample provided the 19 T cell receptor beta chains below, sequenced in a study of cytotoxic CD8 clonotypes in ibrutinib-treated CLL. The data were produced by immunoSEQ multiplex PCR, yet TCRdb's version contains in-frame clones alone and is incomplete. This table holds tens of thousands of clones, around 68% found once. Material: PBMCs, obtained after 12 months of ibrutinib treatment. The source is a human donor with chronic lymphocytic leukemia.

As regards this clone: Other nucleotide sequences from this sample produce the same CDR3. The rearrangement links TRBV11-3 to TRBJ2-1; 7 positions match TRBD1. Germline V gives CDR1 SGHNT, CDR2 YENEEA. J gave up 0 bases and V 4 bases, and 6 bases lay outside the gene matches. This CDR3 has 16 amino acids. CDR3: CASSSRAGGSYNEQFF. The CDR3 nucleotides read TGTGCCAGCAGCTCCCGGGCAGGGGGCTCCTACAATGAGCAGTTCTTC.

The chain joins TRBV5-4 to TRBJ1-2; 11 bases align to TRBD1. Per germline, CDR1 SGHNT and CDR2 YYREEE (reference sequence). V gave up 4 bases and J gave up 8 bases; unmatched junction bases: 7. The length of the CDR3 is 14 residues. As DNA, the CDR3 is TGTGCCAGCAGCCATGGACAGGGGGCAGAAGGCTACACCTTC. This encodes CASSHGQGAEGYTF.

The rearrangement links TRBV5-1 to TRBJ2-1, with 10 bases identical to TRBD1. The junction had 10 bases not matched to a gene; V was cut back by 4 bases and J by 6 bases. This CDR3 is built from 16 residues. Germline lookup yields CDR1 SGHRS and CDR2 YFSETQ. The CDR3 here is CASSPKDRGQGNEQFF. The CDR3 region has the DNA TGCGCCAGCAGCCCCAAAGACAGGGGGCAGGGCAATGAGCAGTTCTTC. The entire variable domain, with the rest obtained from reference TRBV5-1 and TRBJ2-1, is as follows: KAGVTQTPRYLIKTRGQQVTLSCSPISGHRSVSWYQQTPGQGLQFLFEYFSETQRNKGNFPGRFSGRQFSNSRSEMNVSTLELGDSALYLCASSPKDRGQGNEQFFGPGTRLTVL.

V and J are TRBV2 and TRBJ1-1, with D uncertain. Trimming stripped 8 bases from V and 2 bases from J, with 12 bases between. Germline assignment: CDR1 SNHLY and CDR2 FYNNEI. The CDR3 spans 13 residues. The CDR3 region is CASRRAANTEAFF. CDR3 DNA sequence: TGTGCCAGCCGGAGGGCCGCAAACACTGAAGCTTTCTTT.

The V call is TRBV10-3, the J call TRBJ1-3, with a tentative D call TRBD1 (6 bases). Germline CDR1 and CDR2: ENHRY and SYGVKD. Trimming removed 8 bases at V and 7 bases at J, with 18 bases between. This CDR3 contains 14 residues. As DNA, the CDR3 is TGTGCCATCCGACAGGTCCAACCGGGGAACACCATATATTTT. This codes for CAIRQVQPGNTIYF.

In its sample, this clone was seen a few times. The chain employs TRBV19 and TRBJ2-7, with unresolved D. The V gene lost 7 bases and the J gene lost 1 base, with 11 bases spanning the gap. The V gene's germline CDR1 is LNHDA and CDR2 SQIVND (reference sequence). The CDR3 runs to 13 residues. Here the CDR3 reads CASKFGESYEQYF. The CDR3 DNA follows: TGTGCCAGTAAATTTGGTGAGTCCTACGAGCAGTACTTC. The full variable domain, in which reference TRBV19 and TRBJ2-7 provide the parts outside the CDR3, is DGGITQSPKYLFRKEGQNVTLSCEQNLNHDAMYWYRQDPGQGLRLIYYSQIVNDFQKGDIAEGYSVSREKKESFPLTVTSAQKNPTAFYLCASKFGESYEQYFGPGTRLTVT.

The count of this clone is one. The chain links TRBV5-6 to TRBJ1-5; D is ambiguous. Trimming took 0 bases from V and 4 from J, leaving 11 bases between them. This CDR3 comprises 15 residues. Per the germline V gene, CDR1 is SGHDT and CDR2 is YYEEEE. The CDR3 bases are TGTGCCAGCAGCTTGGGAGTCATGCAAAATCAGCCCCAGCATTTT. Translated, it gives CASSLGVMQNQPQHF.

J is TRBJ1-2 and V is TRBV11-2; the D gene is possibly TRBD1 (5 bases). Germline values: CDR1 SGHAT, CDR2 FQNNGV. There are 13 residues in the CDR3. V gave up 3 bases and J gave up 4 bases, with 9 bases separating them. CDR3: CASSFGRGYGYTF. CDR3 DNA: TGTGCCAGCAGCTTCGGAAGGGGCTATGGCTACACCTTC.

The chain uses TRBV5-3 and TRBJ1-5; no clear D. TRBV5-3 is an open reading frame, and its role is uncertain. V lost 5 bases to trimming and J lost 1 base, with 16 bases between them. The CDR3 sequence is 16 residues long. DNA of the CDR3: TGTGCCAGAAGGATTGCGGGGAACGGGAGCAATCAGCCCCAGCATTTT. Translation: CARRIAGNGSNQPQHF.

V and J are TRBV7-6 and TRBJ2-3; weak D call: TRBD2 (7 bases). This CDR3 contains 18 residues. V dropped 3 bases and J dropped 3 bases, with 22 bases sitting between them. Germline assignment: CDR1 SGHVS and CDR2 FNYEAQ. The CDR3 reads CASSLVAMTGGRTDTQYF. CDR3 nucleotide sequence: TGTGCCAGCAGCTTGGTGGCCATGACGGGGGGCAGGACAGATACGCAGTATTTT.

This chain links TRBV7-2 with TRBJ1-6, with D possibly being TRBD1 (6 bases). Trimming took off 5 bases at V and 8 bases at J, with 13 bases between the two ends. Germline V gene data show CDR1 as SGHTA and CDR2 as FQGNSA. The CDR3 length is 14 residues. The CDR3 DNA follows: TGTGCCAGCAGCCCTACAGGGTATGATTCACCCCTCCACTTT. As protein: CASSPTGYDSPLHF. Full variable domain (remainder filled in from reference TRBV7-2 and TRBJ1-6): GAGVSQSPSNKVTEKGKDVELRCDPISGHTALYWYRQSLGQGLEFLIYFQGNSAPDKSGLPSDRFSAERTGGSVSTLTIQRTQQEDSAVYLCASSPTGYDSPLHFGNGTRLTVT.

CDR3 in DNA: TGTGCCAGCAGCCCTCCTCGGACTAGCGGCCAAGAGACCCAGTACTTC. It specifies CASSPPRTSGQETQYF. The chain links TRBV7-3 to TRBJ2-5, with 10 nucleotides matching TRBD2. The germline CDR1 and CDR2 sequences are SGHTA and FQGTGA. With V trimmed by 5 bases and J by 1 base, 7 bases remained unmatched. The CDR3 has 16 amino acids.

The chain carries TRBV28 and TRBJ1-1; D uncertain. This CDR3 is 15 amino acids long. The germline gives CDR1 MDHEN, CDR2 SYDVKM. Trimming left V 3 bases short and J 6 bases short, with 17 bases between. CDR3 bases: TGTGCCAGCAGTTTTGAAAGCGAGGTAACGGCTGAAGCTTTCTTT. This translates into CASSFESEVTAEAFF.

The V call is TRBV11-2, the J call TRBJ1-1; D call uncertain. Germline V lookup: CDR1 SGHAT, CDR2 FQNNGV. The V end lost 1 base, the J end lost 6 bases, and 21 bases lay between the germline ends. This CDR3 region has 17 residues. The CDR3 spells CASSLGLTLSGYSEAFF. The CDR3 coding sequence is TGTGCCAGCAGCTTAGGTCTCACCCTGTCGGGGTACTCTGAAGCTTTCTTT.

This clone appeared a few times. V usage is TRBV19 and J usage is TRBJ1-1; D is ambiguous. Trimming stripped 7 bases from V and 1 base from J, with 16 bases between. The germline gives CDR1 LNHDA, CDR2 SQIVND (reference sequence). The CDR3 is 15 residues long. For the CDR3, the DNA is TGTGCCAGTACTTTCTCGGGGAGGTCGAACACTGAAGCTTTCTTT. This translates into CASTFSGRSNTEAFF.

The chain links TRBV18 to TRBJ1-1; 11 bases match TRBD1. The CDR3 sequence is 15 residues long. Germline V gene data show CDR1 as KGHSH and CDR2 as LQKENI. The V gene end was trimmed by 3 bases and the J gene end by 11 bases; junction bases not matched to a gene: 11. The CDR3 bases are TGTGCCAGCTCACCTTCCGGGACAGGGGGTTTTCTGGCTTTCTTT. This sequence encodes CASSPSGTGGFLAFF.

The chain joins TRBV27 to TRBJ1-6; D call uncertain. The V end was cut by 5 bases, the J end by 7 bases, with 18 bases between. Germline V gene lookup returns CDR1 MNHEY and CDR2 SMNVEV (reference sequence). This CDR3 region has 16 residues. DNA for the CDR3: TGTGCCAGCAGTGGGCTGGGCCATCCTTCAAATTCACCCCTCCACTTT. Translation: CASSGLGHPSNSPLHF.

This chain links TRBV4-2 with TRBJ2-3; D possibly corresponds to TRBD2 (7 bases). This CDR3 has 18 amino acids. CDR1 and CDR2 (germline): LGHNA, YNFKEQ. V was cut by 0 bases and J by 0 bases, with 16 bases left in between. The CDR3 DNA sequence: TGTGCCAGCAGCCAAGAGCCGGGGGGCGGGGCTAGCACAGATACGCAGTATTTT. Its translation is CASSQEPGGGASTDTQYF.

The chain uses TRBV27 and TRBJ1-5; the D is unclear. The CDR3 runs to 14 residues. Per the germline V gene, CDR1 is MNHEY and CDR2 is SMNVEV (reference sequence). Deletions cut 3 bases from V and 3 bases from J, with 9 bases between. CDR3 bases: TGTGCCAGCAGTTTTCAGGCTTACAATCAGCCCCAGCATTTT. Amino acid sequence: CASSFQAYNQPQHF.